This note documents a single TCR beta chain sequence. As yet, its antigen is unknown. Since the CDR3 does not end with the conserved phenylalanine or tryptophan, this likely comes from a read error. The sample comes from a study of molecular identifiers for immune sequencing clone quantification. General observations from the study: Over 97% of CMV-specific effector molecules, but under 1% of naive ones, were in clones above 20 copies.

This CDR3 has 15 amino acids. Germline trimming cut 0 bases from V and 9 bases from J; bases unmatched to any gene: 8. Germline V gives CDR1 SEHNR, CDR2 FQNEAQ (reference sequence). TCRdb re-derived calls from the PCR reads in MiXCR, one entry per CDR3 protein. Among around 480,000 distinct CDR3 sequences, 20% to 25% were seen once, and the ten largest hold about 0.84%. Sequencing input: naive CD8+ T cells from blood, with Jurkat cell RNA spiked in. Subset defined: FACS-sorted CD8+CD4-CCR7+CD45RA+ naive T cells. The chain joins TRBV7-9 to TRBJ2-1, with TRBD1 matching 7 bases. The receptor comes from a human donor in good health. Some libraries in this study had Jurkat cell RNA spiked in. This CDR3 reads CASSLARQGETEQFS. The CDR3 bases are TGTGCCAGCAGCTTAGCACGACAGGGAGAGACTGAGCAGTTCTCC.